This is a list of T cell receptor beta chains from one sample in a study of CD8 T cells in Susac syndrome. TCRdb re-analysed the immunoSEQ multiplex PCR reads in MiXCR, keeping a single row per CDR3 protein. This sample yields around 130,000 distinct CDR3 sequences, of which roughly 94% are seen a single time; about 0.3% belongs to the top ten. Sequences were obtained from CD8+ T cells from PBMCs. The origin of the receptors is a human donor with Susac syndrome. Each CDR3 is given with its conserved first and last residue. Each record gives: V gene, CDR3 length, D gene, J gene, clone size, CDR3 DNA, CDR3 protein. A D gene is named only where the DNA matches it firmly. Clone size appears in some rows only: once, few, many, or a class for an expanded clone.

v_call: TRBV23-1; cdr3_length: 16; d_call: .; j_call: TRBJ2-3; clone_size: .; cdr3_nt: TGCGCCAGCAGTCAATTGGTCGGGGGCGTGCTGGATACGCAGTATTTT; cdr3_aa: CASSQLVGGVLDTQYF
v_call: TRBV5-1; cdr3_length: 14; d_call: .; j_call: TRBJ1-1; clone_size: .; cdr3_nt: TGCGCCAGCAGCTTGGGTGCAGGAAACTTTGAAGCTTTCTTT; cdr3_aa: CASSLGAGNFEAFF
v_call: TRBV4-2; cdr3_length: 13; d_call: .; j_call: TRBJ2-1; clone_size: .; cdr3_nt: TGTGCCAGCAGCCAAGTAGGGACGGATGAGCAGTTCTTC; cdr3_aa: CASSQVGTDEQFF
v_call: TRBV10-3; cdr3_length: 11; d_call: .; j_call: TRBJ1-2; clone_size: once; cdr3_nt: TGTGCCACCGCCGAGGTCTATGGCTACACCTTC; cdr3_aa: CATAEVYGYTF
v_call: TRBV9; cdr3_length: 14; d_call: TRBD2; j_call: TRBJ2-7; clone_size: once; cdr3_nt: TGTGCCAGCAGCGCCGGGACTATATCCTACGAGCAGTACTTC; cdr3_aa: CASSAGTISYEQYF
v_call: TRBV15; cdr3_length: 15; d_call: .; j_call: TRBJ2-3; clone_size: .; cdr3_nt: TGTGCCACCAGCAGATCCCGCTTTTCCACAGATACGCAGTATTTT; cdr3_aa: CATSRSRFSTDTQYF
v_call: TRBV27; cdr3_length: 15; d_call: TRBD2; j_call: TRBJ2-5; clone_size: .; cdr3_nt: TGTGCCAGCAGTTTCGGCGGGGGGATTCAAGAGACCCAGTACTTC; cdr3_aa: CASSFGGGIQETQYF
v_call: TRBV3-1; cdr3_length: 16; d_call: .; j_call: TRBJ1-2; clone_size: once; cdr3_nt: TGTGCCAGCAGCCAAGAAGACAGGACAGAACCCTATGGCTACACCTTC; cdr3_aa: CASSQEDRTEPYGYTF
v_call: TRBV7-9; cdr3_length: 14; d_call: .; j_call: TRBJ2-5; clone_size: .; cdr3_nt: TGTGCCAGCAGCTTAGCGAGGGAGGTGGAGACCCAGTACTTC; cdr3_aa: CASSLAREVETQYF
v_call: TRBV12-3/TRBV12-4; cdr3_length: 15; d_call: .; j_call: TRBJ2-1; clone_size: .; cdr3_nt: TGTGCCAGCAGTTTAAGCCCCCCTGCCTACAATGAGCAGTTCTTC; cdr3_aa: CASSLSPPAYNEQFF
v_call: TRBV29-1; cdr3_length: 16; d_call: TRBD1; j_call: TRBJ2-5; clone_size: .; cdr3_nt: TGCAGCGTTGAAGCGTATCGCGGACAGGGTGGGGAGACCCAGTACTTC; cdr3_aa: CSVEAYRGQGGETQYF
v_call: TRBV20-1; cdr3_length: 17; d_call: .; j_call: TRBJ1-2; clone_size: .; cdr3_nt: TGCAGTGCTAGAGATGGGACCGGGGTGTGGGGAATTCATGGCTACACCTTC; cdr3_aa: CSARDGTGVWGIHGYTF
v_call: TRBV9; cdr3_length: 14; d_call: TRBD1; j_call: TRBJ2-3; clone_size: once; cdr3_nt: TGTGCCAGCAGCGGAGACAGGGGAGCAGATACGCAGTATTTT; cdr3_aa: CASSGDRGADTQYF
v_call: TRBV4-3; cdr3_length: 14; d_call: .; j_call: TRBJ2-2; clone_size: .; cdr3_nt: TGCGCCAGCAGCCTTATACAGGGCCCCGGGGAGCTGTTTTTT; cdr3_aa: CASSLIQGPGELFF
v_call: TRBV25-1; cdr3_length: 15; d_call: TRBD1; j_call: TRBJ2-7; clone_size: .; cdr3_nt: TGTGCCAGCAGTGTTGGACAGGGTGAAACCTACGAGCAGTACTTC; cdr3_aa: CASSVGQGETYEQYF
v_call: TRBV7-8; cdr3_length: 14; d_call: TRBD1; j_call: TRBJ2-7; clone_size: .; cdr3_nt: TGTGCCAGCAGCTTAACGGGACAGGGCTACGAGCAGTACTTC; cdr3_aa: CASSLTGQGYEQYF
v_call: TRBV4-2; cdr3_length: 15; d_call: .; j_call: TRBJ2-5; clone_size: .; cdr3_nt: TGTGCCAGCAGCCAAGTCTCCGGGGGACAAGAGACCCAGTACTTC; cdr3_aa: CASSQVSGGQETQYF
v_call: TRBV9; cdr3_length: 14; d_call: .; j_call: TRBJ2-7; clone_size: .; cdr3_nt: TGTGCCAGCAGCCTCCACACGGGATGGAGCGAGCAGTACTTC; cdr3_aa: CASSLHTGWSEQYF
v_call: TRBV7-8; cdr3_length: 15; d_call: .; j_call: TRBJ2-5; clone_size: .; cdr3_nt: TGTGCCAGCAGCCCTTCGGCGAGGCACCAAGAGACCCAGTACTTC; cdr3_aa: CASSPSARHQETQYF
v_call: TRBV6-2/TRBV6-3; cdr3_length: 12; d_call: TRBD1; j_call: TRBJ2-1; clone_size: .; cdr3_nt: TGTGCCAGCAGTTATAGGACAGGGGAAAATTTCTTC; cdr3_aa: CASSYRTGENFF
v_call: TRBV23-1; cdr3_length: 20; d_call: .; j_call: TRBJ2-2; clone_size: .; cdr3_nt: TGCGCCAGCAGTCAGACCCGGGGGATCAGGGGCCTACGAAACCCCGGGGAGCTGTTTTTT; cdr3_aa: CASSQTRGIRGLRNPGELFF
v_call: TRBV29-1; cdr3_length: 12; d_call: TRBD1; j_call: TRBJ1-3; clone_size: .; cdr3_nt: TGCAGCGCACAGGGGGCTGGAAACACCATATATTTT; cdr3_aa: CSAQGAGNTIYF
v_call: TRBV14; cdr3_length: 17; d_call: .; j_call: TRBJ1-6; clone_size: .; cdr3_nt: TGTGCCAGCAGCCAAGATCCCAGGGACTTCTATAATTCACCCCTCCACTTT; cdr3_aa: CASSQDPRDFYNSPLHF
v_call: TRBV7-9; cdr3_length: 14; d_call: .; j_call: TRBJ1-4; clone_size: .; cdr3_nt: TGTGCCAGCAGCTTAGCACAGGAGGTCGAAAAACTGTTTTTT; cdr3_aa: CASSLAQEVEKLFF
v_call: TRBV29-1; cdr3_length: 14; d_call: .; j_call: TRBJ2-7; clone_size: .; cdr3_nt: TGCAGCGTTGGAACTGGGCCACCGTCCTACGAGCAGTACTTC; cdr3_aa: CSVGTGPPSYEQYF
v_call: TRBV15; cdr3_length: 14; d_call: .; j_call: TRBJ2-3; clone_size: once; cdr3_nt: TGTGCCACCAGCACCTTTCTAGCGCAAGATACGCAGTATTTT; cdr3_aa: CATSTFLAQDTQYF
v_call: TRBV4-3; cdr3_length: 16; d_call: .; j_call: TRBJ1-2; clone_size: .; cdr3_nt: TGCGCCAGCAGCCAGGATAGGACCCCCGGGCCCTATGGCTACACCTTC; cdr3_aa: CASSQDRTPGPYGYTF